The rows below give T cell receptor beta chains drawn from one sample of a study of cytomegalovirus exposure and HLA in healthy donors. Clones were read by immunoSEQ multiplex PCR, and TCRdb kept only the in-frame ones, dropping some. The profile covers some 150,000 clones, with 75% to 80% appearing a single time and less than 2% taken by the ten largest. Sequenced sample: PBMCs. The receptors come from a woman aged 25 to 39 in good health and CMV-seronegative. CDR3s include the opening cysteine and the closing phenylalanine or tryptophan. A D gene is named only where the DNA matches it firmly. The listing skips clone size in some rows; elsewhere it reads once, few, many or a size class.

v_call: TRBV15
j_call: TRBJ2-5
clone_size: .
d_call: .
cdr3_nt: TGTGCCACCAGCAGAGCAGACAGGAGATACCAAGAGACCCAGTACTTC
cdr3_aa: CATSRADRRYQETQYF

v_call: TRBV10-3
j_call: TRBJ2-2
clone_size: .
d_call: .
cdr3_nt: TGTGCCATCAGTGTCGACAGCAACTTGAACACCGGGGAGCTGTTTTTT
cdr3_aa: CAISVDSNLNTGELFF

v_call: TRBV30
j_call: TRBJ2-1
clone_size: .
d_call: .
cdr3_nt: TGTGCCTGGAGACGCAGGGGCTCCTACAATGAGCAGTTCTTC
cdr3_aa: CAWRRRGSYNEQFF

v_call: TRBV19
j_call: TRBJ1-2
clone_size: .
d_call: TRBD1
cdr3_nt: TGTGCCAGTACTTCCGGGACAGGGGGCCATGGGCGCTATGGCTACACCTTC
cdr3_aa: CASTSGTGGHGRYGYTF

v_call: TRBV6-1
j_call: TRBJ1-6
clone_size: few
d_call: .
cdr3_nt: TGTGCCAGCGACCCAGGGTATAATTCACCCCTCCACTTT
cdr3_aa: CASDPGYNSPLHF

v_call: TRBV9
j_call: TRBJ2-1
clone_size: .
d_call: .
cdr3_nt: TGTGCCAGCAGCGTAGAGCCTTACAATGAGCAGTTCTTC
cdr3_aa: CASSVEPYNEQFF

v_call: TRBV27
j_call: TRBJ2-3
clone_size: .
d_call: .
cdr3_nt: TGTGCCAGCAGTCCCAGCACAGGCACAGATACGCAGTATTTT
cdr3_aa: CASSPSTGTDTQYF

v_call: TRBV7-9
j_call: TRBJ2-7
clone_size: .
d_call: TRBD1
cdr3_nt: TGTGCCAGCAGCCCGCGACAGGGCTCCTACGAGCAGTACTTC
cdr3_aa: CASSPRQGSYEQYF

v_call: TRBV5-1
j_call: TRBJ2-7
clone_size: .
d_call: .
cdr3_nt: TGCGCCAGCAGCTTGGTGTCAGCAGCGTCCTACGAGCAATACTTC
cdr3_aa: CASSLVSAASYEQYF

v_call: TRBV7-2
j_call: TRBJ2-5
clone_size: .
d_call: .
cdr3_nt: TGTGCCAGCATCGAAGGCGGGGCTGGAGGGGCCCAGTACTTC
cdr3_aa: CASIEGGAGGAQYF

v_call: TRBV9
j_call: TRBJ1-1
clone_size: .
d_call: .
cdr3_nt: TGTGCCAGCAGCGTAGAGATGGGTTACGCCGGGGGAACTGAAGCTTTCTTT
cdr3_aa: CASSVEMGYAGGTEAFF

v_call: TRBV25-1
j_call: TRBJ2-2
clone_size: once
d_call: .
cdr3_nt: TGTGCCAGCAAGAACAGGGGACTTGACGGGGAGCTGTTTTTT
cdr3_aa: CASKNRGLDGELFF

v_call: TRBV6-5
j_call: TRBJ1-2
clone_size: .
d_call: TRBD1
cdr3_nt: TGTGCCAGCAGCGGGACAGGGGGCTTCTATGGCTACACCTTC
cdr3_aa: CASSGTGGFYGYTF

v_call: TRBV10-1
j_call: TRBJ2-6
clone_size: .
d_call: TRBD2
cdr3_nt: TGCGCCGTACTAGCGGGGTACTCTGGGGCCAACGTCCTGACTTTC
cdr3_aa: CAVLAGYSGANVLTF

v_call: TRBV6-5
j_call: TRBJ2-5
clone_size: .
d_call: .
cdr3_nt: TGTGCCAGCAGCCAAGGGGCAGGGGTTCAAGAGACCCAGTACTTC
cdr3_aa: CASSQGAGVQETQYF

v_call: TRBV11-3
j_call: TRBJ2-7
clone_size: .
d_call: .
cdr3_nt: TGTGCCAGCAGCTTTGCAGAAACCTACGAGCAGTACTTC
cdr3_aa: CASSFAETYEQYF

v_call: TRBV7-2
j_call: TRBJ2-1
clone_size: .
d_call: TRBD2
cdr3_nt: TGTGCCAGCAGCTACCTACCTAGCGGGGGGGCCGTTGAGCAGTTCTTC
cdr3_aa: CASSYLPSGGAVEQFF

v_call: TRBV5-6
j_call: TRBJ2-3
clone_size: .
d_call: TRBD2
cdr3_nt: TGTGCCAGCAGCTTCCGACGGGGGGTCGGGGGTACGCAGTATTTT
cdr3_aa: CASSFRRGVGGTQYF

v_call: TRBV5-1
j_call: TRBJ1-1
clone_size: .
d_call: .
cdr3_nt: TGCGCCAGCAGCTTGAGGGGAGGGACTGAAGCTTTCTTT
cdr3_aa: CASSLRGGTEAFF

v_call: TRBV5-5
j_call: TRBJ2-7
clone_size: once
d_call: TRBD1
cdr3_nt: TGTGCCAGCAGCCCAGACAGGGTGACCTACGAGCAGTACTTC
cdr3_aa: CASSPDRVTYEQYF

v_call: TRBV6-6
j_call: TRBJ1-2
clone_size: few
d_call: .
cdr3_nt: TGTGCCAGCAGTTACCCGAGCGGGCAGAACTATGGCTACACCTTC
cdr3_aa: CASSYPSGQNYGYTF

v_call: TRBV4-3
j_call: TRBJ1-2
clone_size: .
d_call: TRBD1
cdr3_nt: TGCGCCAGCAGCCAAGAGGAAGGGGGCGATGGCTACACCTTC
cdr3_aa: CASSQEEGGDGYTF

v_call: TRBV9
j_call: TRBJ2-2
clone_size: .
d_call: .
cdr3_nt: TGTGCCAGCAGCGACCCTACCCGCACCGGGGAGCTGTTTTTT
cdr3_aa: CASSDPTRTGELFF

v_call: TRBV6-5
j_call: TRBJ1-2
clone_size: .
d_call: .
cdr3_nt: TGTGCCAGCAGGCAACGGGCAACAGGGTACGGCTACACCTTC
cdr3_aa: CASRQRATGYGYTF

v_call: TRBV4-3
j_call: TRBJ2-1
clone_size: .
d_call: .
cdr3_nt: TGCACCAGCAGCCAAACCTCAGCCGGGTACAATGAGCAGTTCTTC
cdr3_aa: CTSSQTSAGYNEQFF

v_call: TRBV7-8
j_call: TRBJ2-6
clone_size: .
d_call: TRBD2
cdr3_nt: TGTGCCAGCAGCCCTTCTAGCGGGGGGGCCACTGGGGCCAACGTCCTGACTTTC
cdr3_aa: CASSPSSGGATGANVLTF

v_call: TRBV4-1
j_call: TRBJ2-5
clone_size: .
d_call: TRBD1
cdr3_nt: TGCGCCAGCAGCCAAGAAAGACAGGGTCGAGGCGAGACCCAGTACTTC
cdr3_aa: CASSQERQGRGETQYF

v_call: TRBV29-1
j_call: TRBJ1-2
clone_size: few
d_call: TRBD1
cdr3_nt: TGCAGCGGGGGCTCGGGACAGGGGATCTATGGCTACACCTTC
cdr3_aa: CSGGSGQGIYGYTF

v_call: TRBV11-2
j_call: TRBJ1-2
clone_size: .
d_call: .
cdr3_nt: TGTGCCAGCAGCCCACAAAATAACTATGGCTACACCTTC
cdr3_aa: CASSPQNNYGYTF